These 10 T cell receptor beta chains came from one sample sequenced in a study of blood T cell repertoires in COVID-19. The protocol was immunoSEQ multiplex PCR, while the TCRdb copy is restricted to in-frame clones and leaves out a portion. The table shows some 60,000 clones, with 75% to 95% occurring only once. The sequenced sample was peripheral blood. These receptors originate from a man in his 60s with acute or convalescent COVID-19.

The chain employs TRBV10-3 and TRBJ1-4, with 9 bases matching TRBD1. This CDR3 spans 14 amino acids. From germline, CDR1 is ENHRY and CDR2 SYGVKD. Germline trimming cut 6 bases from V and 7 bases from J; bases unmatched to any gene: 6. The CDR3 sequence: CAISPGTGPEKLFF. In DNA, the CDR3 is TGTGCCATCAGCCCCGGGACAGGGCCTGAAAAACTGTTTTTT.

The V and J genes are TRBV11-2 and TRBJ1-1; perhaps TRBD1 as D (6 bases). Germline CDR1 and CDR2: SGHAT and FQNNGV. This CDR3 has 17 amino acids. Trimming stripped 6 bases from V and 2 bases from J, with 22 bases between. In DNA, the CDR3 is TGTGCCAGCAGTCGGGCCCCCAGGGGACCCCTTAACACTGAAGCTTTCTTT. This translates into CASSRAPRGPLNTEAFF.

This chain links TRBV7-2 with TRBJ1-1; D remains unclear. The CDR3 covers 14 residues. From germline, CDR1 is SGHTA and CDR2 FQGNSA. Trimming shortened V by 3 bases and J by 5 bases, and 13 bases separated the two germline ends. In DNA, the CDR3 is TGTGCCAGCAGCTTTGAAGGGCGGGGTACTGAAGCTTTCTTT. Residues: CASSFEGRGTEAFF.

The V gene is TRBV5-1, the J gene TRBJ1-1; no clear D gene. Deletions cut 4 bases from V and 1 base from J, with 11 bases between. CDR3 length: 14 residues. Germline assignment: CDR1 SGHRS and CDR2 YFSETQ. Written as DNA, the CDR3 is TGCGCCAGCAGCCCTCTACTGCAGAACACTGAAGCTTTCTTT. Protein product: CASSPLLQNTEAFF.

This chain links TRBV11-2 with TRBJ1-1, with D tentatively TRBD1 (5 bases). V was pared by 0 bases and J by 1 base, with 6 bases between. The CDR3 spans 14 residues. Germline V gives CDR1 SGHAT, CDR2 FQNNGV. The CDR3 sequence: CASSLEGGNTEAFF. DNA for the CDR3: TGTGCCAGCAGCTTAGAGGGGGGGAACACTGAAGCTTTCTTT.

The CDR3 nucleotides are TGCAGCGTTGCATCCACAGGGGGCACTGAAGCTTTCTTT. Amino acids: CSVASTGGTEAFF. The V and J genes are TRBV29-1 and TRBJ1-1; 8 nucleotides align to TRBD1. With V trimmed by 4 bases and J by 4 bases, 5 bases remained unmatched. The CDR3 has 13 amino acids. CDR1 SQVTM and CDR2 ANQGSEA come from the germline V gene.

The rearrangement links TRBV18 to TRBJ2-7; TRBD1 aligns across 11 bases. V gave up 6 bases and J gave up 1 base; unmatched junction bases: 5. This CDR3 contains 15 residues. The germline V gene has CDR1 KGHSH and CDR2 LQKENI. The CDR3 coding sequence is TGTGCCAGCTCCCCGGGACAGGGGGGGTCCTACGAGCAGTACTTC. This codes for CASSPGQGGSYEQYF.

J is TRBJ2-1 and V is TRBV10-3; TRBD2 aligns across 9 bases. J was trimmed by 1 base and V by 4 bases; bases with no gene match: 2. The CDR3 runs to 15 residues. The V gene's germline CDR1 is ENHRY and CDR2 SYGVKD. The CDR3, as DNA: TGTGCCATCAGTGGCCTAGCGGGATCCTACAATGAGCAGTTCTTC. It specifies CAISGLAGSYNEQFF.

The rearrangement joins TRBV5-6 to TRBJ1-5; 7 bases align to TRBD1. J gave up 2 bases and V 2 bases, and 7 bases lay outside the gene matches. The CDR3 contains 16 residues. CDR1 is SGHDT, CDR2 YYEEEE, per germline. The CDR3 DNA reads TGTGCCAGCAGCTTTACTACAGGGGCTGGCAATCAGCCCCAGCATTTT. Encoded protein: CASSFTTGAGNQPQHF. Combining the CDR3 with reference TRBV5-6 and TRBJ1-5 gives the whole variable domain DAGVTQSPTHLIKTRGQQVTLRCSPKSGHDTVSWYQQALGQGPQFIFQYYEEEERQRGNFPDRFSGHQFPNYSSELNVNALLLGDSALYLCASSFTTGAGNQPQHFGDGTRLSIL.

The rearrangement links TRBV5-4 to TRBJ2-2; 10 bases match TRBD2. V gave up 1 base and J gave up 7 bases; unmatched junction bases: 19. The CDR3 contains 20 residues. Germline V CDR1 and CDR2: SGHNT, YYREEE (reference sequence). CDR3 DNA: TGTGCCAGCAGCTTGCGCCCGCCGGGACAGCTAGCGGGAGAAGGCGGGGAGCTGTTTTTT. Protein product: CASSLRPPGQLAGEGGELFF.